This TCR beta chain was sequenced for a study of CD8+CD57+ T cells in acquired aplastic anemia. Background on the study: Among healthy donors, CD4+ cells averaged about 10 million reads.

V lost 2 bases, J lost 3 bases, and 12 bases stayed unmatched. CDR3 size: 17 residues. Germline CDR1 is SGHKS and CDR2 is YYEKEE (reference sequence). The table lists this clonotype with a few counts. Genomic DNA templated the TCR beta VDJ and CDR3 profiling. From the reads, TCRdb called clonotypes with MiXCR, one entry per CDR3 protein. The table lists 200,000 to 250,000 distinct CDR3 sequences, 34% of them singletons. Material: sorted CD4+, CD8+, or CD8+CD57+ T cells (not recorded which) from PBMCs. The sequence was collected from a human donor in good health, serving as a control. The chain employs TRBV5-5 and TRBJ2-3; 7 positions match TRBD1. CDR3 protein: CASSLSIQGHNTDTQYF. CDR3 nucleotides: TGTGCCAGCAGCTTATCAATACAGGGGCACAATACAGATACGCAGTATTTT. Complete variable domain (other parts from reference TRBV5-5 and TRBJ2-3): DAGVTQSPTHLIKTRGQQVTLRCSPISGHKSVSWYQQVLGQGPQFIFQYYEKEERGRGNFPDRFSARQFPNYSSELNVNALLLGDSALYLCASSLSIQGHNTDTQYFGPGTRLTVL.